Detailed here is one TCR beta chain. Its target is not known. Treatment here: about 20 received Ad26.COV2.S at low or high dose, single or two shots; about 5 received placebo; per-sample allocation not given. Sampling occurred on day 63 after the first vaccine or placebo injection. The table came from immunoSEQ multiplex PCR; TCRdb's copy has only in-frame clones and leaves some out. This table holds roughly 320,000 clones, just over 85% found once. There are 14 residues in the CDR3. V lost 5 bases, J lost 4 bases, and 4 bases stayed unmatched. Per the germline V gene, CDR1 is SQVTM and CDR2 is ANQGSEA. These data are taken from a study of Ad26.COV2.S vaccination and SARS-CoV-2 variants. As for the study in general: The COV1001 Ad26.COV2.S trial arm included the donor.

Study outcomes and limitations: Breadth measured for non-spike TCRs was similar across vaccine and placebo recipients. Considerable breadth of spike-specific CD8+ and CD4+ T cell responses has reportedly been documented following vaccination. Among vaccine recipients, spike-specific TCR breadth exceeded that of placebo recipients.

The TCR comes from a person between 18 and 60 years old who received the Ad26.COV2.S COVID-19 vaccine or a placebo. The starting material was peripheral blood, obtained in a trial of Ad26.COV2.S vaccine versus placebo. The chain has TRBV29-1 and TRBJ1-5, with TRBD1 matching over 11 bases. The CDR3 region is CSVRTGGLNQPQHF. CDR3 coding DNA: TGCAGCGTTAGGACAGGGGGCTTGAATCAGCCCCAGCATTTT.